The clone carrying this T cell receptor beta chain came up once. This entry belongs to a study of blood T cell repertoires in COVID-19. Using immunoSEQ multiplex PCR, the repertoire was profiled, and TCRdb retains in-frame clones only, with some absent. The top ten hold 6% to 7.5% of the sample, which has tens of thousands of clones, about four fifths seen once. Per the germline V gene, CDR1 is SNHLY and CDR2 is FYNNEI. The CDR3 has 14 residues. The V and J ends lost 2 bases and 2 bases, in that order; junction bases with no gene match: 2. The sequence was collected from a man in his fifties with active or convalescent COVID-19. The chain carries TRBV2 and TRBJ2-5; TRBD2 aligns across 7 bases. The sample comprised peripheral blood. The CDR3 nucleotides read TGTGCCAGCAGTGAACTCGGGGGGCAAGAGACCCAGTACTTC. It codes for CASSELGGQETQYF.